Each of the 30 T cell receptor beta chains below was sequenced from the same sample in a study of regulatory T cells in long-lasting Graves disease. Construction of TCR beta libraries relied on iRepertoire HTBI primers and on Arm-PCR targeting CDR3 regions. TCRdb processed the multiplex PCR reads anew with MiXCR; each CDR3 protein has one entry. The table has about 430,000 distinct CDR3 sequences, roughly 15% seen once; the top ten hold about 8%. Time point in this sample: newly diagnosed GD, antithyroid drugs for less than 3 months. Extracted RNA from PBMCs served as the source of the TCR library. These sequences were also reported in another study, on T cells in Graves' hyperthyroidism and ophthalmopathy.

Sequencing was performed on peripheral blood mononuclear cells (PBMCs), taken at new diagnosis, from a patient treated with antithyroid drugs. Source of these receptors: a woman in her thirties or forties with Graves disease.

This clonotype showed up many times. The chain uses TRBV30 and TRBJ1-1; possibly TRBD1 for D (5 bases). Trimming stripped 6 bases from V and 4 bases from J, with 12 bases between. Germline V gene data show CDR1 as GTSNPN and CDR2 as SVGIG (reference sequence). The CDR3 contains 12 residues. The CDR3 protein is CACGRGSTEAFF. The DNA of the CDR3 is TGTGCCTGCGGAAGGGGTTCCACTGAAGCTTTCTTT.

Note on this clonotype: Since a much larger clone is just one base distant, this may be a read error. The chain combines TRBV29-1 with TRBJ2-7; D unclear. V dropped 4 bases and J dropped 2 bases, with 12 bases sitting between them. Germline CDR1 reads SQVTM; CDR2 reads ANQGSEA. The length of the CDR3 is 13 residues. The CDR3, as DNA: TGCAGCGTTGTAAGTGACACCCCCTACGAGCAGTACTTC. Its protein product is CSVVSDTPYEQYF.

The chain recombines TRBV15 with TRBJ1-2; D is ambiguous. There are 13 residues in the CDR3. Between the trimmed V and J ends, which lost 1 base and 3 bases, there was a span of 6 bases. Germline V CDR1 and CDR2: LNHNV, YYDKDF (reference sequence). CDR3 amino acids: CATSRGTHYGYTF. The CDR3 DNA follows: TGTGCCACCAGCAGAGGCACACACTATGGCTACACCTTC.

V usage is TRBV30 and J usage is TRBJ1-3; D gene ambiguous. CDR1 GTSNPN and CDR2 SVGIG come from the germline V gene (reference sequence). The CDR3 has 11 residues. V was pared by 0 bases and J by 3 bases, with 0 bases between. CDR3: CAWSVGNTIYF. The CDR3 coding sequence is TGTGCCTGGAGTGTTGGAAACACCATATATTTT.

Only a few counts were recorded for this clonotype. V gene TRBV5-6 combines with J gene TRBJ2-3, with D possibly TRBD2 on 6 matching bases. CDR3 length: 15 amino acids. V dropped 1 base and J dropped 2 bases, with 11 bases sitting between them. Germline CDR1 SGHDT, CDR2 YYEEEE. The CDR3 DNA reads TGTGCCAGCAGCTTGTTTGGCGGGACCACAGATACGCAGTATTTT. Translation gives CASSLFGGTTDTQYF.

The table lists this clonotype with many counts. This chain links TRBV6-2 or TRBV6-3 with TRBJ2-1, with TRBD2 as a possible D gene (6 bases). The ends were cut back, 6 bases at V and 2 bases at J, with 20 bases in the middle. This CDR3 has 17 amino acids. The germline V gene encodes CDR1 MNHEY and CDR2 SVGEGT. The CDR3 DNA reads TGTGCCAGCAGCCACTGGCGTCGCGGGACCACCTACAATGAGCAGTTCTTC. It codes for CASSHWRRGTTYNEQFF.

This clonotype was observed a few times. The rearrangement joins TRBV3-1 to TRBJ2-1; D remains ambiguous. Trimming cost V 0 bases and J 7 bases, with 4 bases left between them. The CDR3 runs to 12 residues. From germline, CDR1 is LGHDT and CDR2 YNNKEL (reference sequence). CDR3 nucleotides: TGTGCCAGCAGCCAAGATACTAATGAGCAGTTCTTC. Protein: CASSQDTNEQFF.

This clonotype was recorded at least ten times. This chain uses TRBV12-3 or TRBV12-4 with TRBJ2-7, with D possibly being TRBD2 (7 bases). The CDR3 runs 15 residues. Trimming removed 4 bases from V and 3 bases from J, with 16 bases in between. The CDR3 sequence: CASSSGGLFDYEQYF. In DNA form, the CDR3 reads TGTGCCAGCAGTTCGGGGGGCCTCTTTGACTACGAGCAGTACTTC.

The chain uses TRBV20-1 and TRBJ1-1; TRBD1 is a possible D gene (6 bases). V was shortened by 1 base and J by 0 bases, with 12 bases between the two germline ends. CDR3 length: 15 residues. CDR1 is DFQATT and CDR2 is SNEGSKA in the germline V gene (reference sequence). CDR3 amino acids: CSARARGQMNTEAFF. Here the CDR3 DNA reads TGCAGTGCTAGAGCTCGAGGACAGATGAACACTGAAGCTTTCTTT.

The chain links TRBV2 to TRBJ2-7, with D perhaps given as TRBD1 or TRBD2 (6 bases each). Germline V gene lookup returns CDR1 SNHLY and CDR2 FYNNEI. The CDR3 runs to 13 residues. The V end was cut by 4 bases, the J end by 7 bases, with 14 bases between. CDR3 sequence: CASSGGAGREQYV. The DNA of the CDR3 is TGTGCCAGCAGTGGGGGGGCGGGAAGGGAGCAGTACGTC.

For this clonotype: Possible read error: a much larger clone is one base away. V usage is TRBV30 and J usage is TRBJ2-7; the D call may be TRBD1 or TRBD2 (5 bases each). The CDR3 runs to 15 residues. Per germline, CDR1 GTSNPN and CDR2 SVGIG (reference sequence). The CDR3 sequence is CAWSVGPGQSYDQYF. CDR3 in DNA: TGTGCCTGGAGTGTTGGCCCGGGGCAGAGCTACGATCAGTACTTC.

This clonotype occurred a few times. V usage is TRBV7-3 and J usage is TRBJ2-2; no reliable D call. The CDR3 sequence is 13 residues long. Germline loops: CDR1 SGHTA, CDR2 FQGTGA. Trimming pared 1 base from V and 7 bases from J, leaving 7 bases between. The CDR3 loop reads CASSLIDNGELFF. The CDR3 DNA is TGTGCCAGCAGCTTAATCGATAACGGGGAGCTGTTTTTT.

This clonotype was seen repeatedly, ten times or more. One end of the junction fails to match germline, which may point to a read error. This chain joins TRBV3-1 and TRBJ2-2, with 11 bases identical to TRBD2. Per the germline V gene, CDR1 is LGHDT and CDR2 is YNNKEL (reference sequence). This CDR3 is built from 15 residues. CDR3 in amino acids: CASSQGLADTGELFF. The CDR3 coding sequence is TGCGCCAGCAGCCAGGGACTAGCGGACACCGGGGAGCTGTTTTTT.

This clonotype was recorded a few times. The chain has TRBV24-1 and TRBJ2-3, with D possibly TRBD1 on 6 matching bases. The CDR3 totals 18 residues. Germline lookup yields CDR1 KGHDR and CDR2 SFDVKD. Trimming removed 6 bases at V and 1 base at J, with 22 bases between. CDR3: CATSPPPGEHQGTDTQYF. Here the CDR3 DNA reads TGTGCCACCAGTCCCCCACCAGGGGAGCATCAGGGCACAGATACGCAGTATTTT.

The sample holds a few counts of this clonotype. The V call is TRBV5-1, the J call TRBJ2-1; 16 bases line up with TRBD2. Looked up from germline, CDR1 is SGHRS and CDR2 is YFSETQ. The junction had 4 bases not matched to a gene; V was cut back by 3 bases and J by 1 base. The CDR3 totals 18 residues. CDR3 sequence reads: CASSSGLAGGWSYNEQFF. The CDR3 nucleotides read TGCGCCAGCAGCTCGGGACTAGCGGGAGGGTGGTCCTACAATGAGCAGTTCTTC.

This clonotype was picked up many times. This chain connects TRBV9 to TRBJ1-2; D is unresolved. Between the trimmed V and J ends, which lost 0 bases and 2 bases, there was a span of 8 bases. The germline gives CDR1 SGDLS, CDR2 YYNGEE. This CDR3 comprises 14 residues. In DNA form, the CDR3 reads TGTGCCAGCAGCGTAGTGACAAAAAACTATGGCTACACCTTC. This gives the protein CASSVVTKNYGYTF. Full variable domain (rest looked up from reference TRBV9 and TRBJ1-2): DSGVTQTPKHLITATGQRVTLRCSPRSGDLSVYWYQQSLDQGLQFLIQYYNGEERAKGNILERFSAQQFPDLHSELNLSSLELGDSALYFCASSVVTKNYGYTFGSGTRLTVV.

This clonotype was detected many times. V gene TRBV7-8 combines with J gene TRBJ2-7; TRBD2 aligns across 7 bases. This CDR3 has 14 residues. CDR1 is SGHVS and CDR2 is FQNEAQ in the germline V gene. Losses at the gene ends were 5 bases for V and 2 bases for J; bases not matched to a gene: 6. CDR3 sequence reads: CASSHSGRTYEQYF. CDR3 DNA sequence: TGTGCCAGCAGCCATAGCGGGCGTACCTACGAGCAGTACTTC.

V usage is TRBV28 and J usage is TRBJ2-5, with 16 bases identical to TRBD2. CDR1 and CDR2 (germline): MDHEN, SYDVKM. The CDR3 runs 19 residues. V lost 8 bases to trimming and J lost 3 bases; unmatched junction nucleotides: 15. The CDR3 loop reads CASGASPGLAGGEEETQYF. The CDR3 bases are TGTGCCAGCGGTGCGTCCCCGGGACTAGCGGGAGGGGAGGAAGAGACCCAGTACTTC.

This clonotype was picked up many times. The chain couples TRBV20-1 to TRBJ2-5, with a tentative D call TRBD2 (5 bases). The CDR3 has 14 residues. Trimming pared 7 bases from V and 2 bases from J, leaving 17 bases between. The V gene's germline CDR1 is DFQATT and CDR2 SNEGSKA (reference sequence). CDR3 in amino acids: CSVLSTRNQETQYF. CDR3 bases: TGCAGTGTCCTTTCTACTAGGAATCAAGAGACCCAGTACTTC.

This clonotype was seen many times. V is TRBV12-3 or TRBV12-4 and J is TRBJ2-7; weak D call: TRBD2 (5 bases). Between the trimmed V and J ends, which lost 3 bases and 6 bases, there was a span of 12 bases. CDR3 size: 13 residues. The CDR3 DNA sequence: TGTGCCAGCAGTTTCCTCCCCGGAGGCGAGCAGTACTTC. This codes for CASSFLPGGEQYF.

The chain recombines TRBV12-5 with TRBJ1-2; D gene uncertain. Germline values: CDR1 LGHNT, CDR2 FRNRAP. This CDR3 has 14 residues. Trimming cost V 5 bases and J 2 bases, with 12 bases left between them. The DNA for the CDR3 is TGTGCTAGTGGTCCCCGTGGACCGAACTATGGCTACACCTTC. Protein product: CASGPRGPNYGYTF.

This clonotype has just a few counts. The chain carries TRBV15 and TRBJ2-3; 8 positions match TRBD2. There are 16 residues in the CDR3. Trimming at V came to 0 bases and at J to 3 bases, leaving 5 bases not matched to a gene. Germline V gives CDR1 LNHNV, CDR2 YYDKDF (reference sequence). The CDR3 bases are TGTGCCACCAGCAGAGAATTGGGACTAGTAACAGATACGCAGTATTTT. It specifies CATSRELGLVTDTQYF.

This clonotype was picked up many times. The DNA of the CDR3 is TGCGCCAGCAGTGTGTACGTCAAGAATTCACCCCTCCACTTT. Protein: CASSVYVKNSPLHF. V and J are TRBV10-2 and TRBJ1-6; no clear D. The CDR3 sequence is 14 residues long. Germline loops: CDR1 WSHSY, CDR2 SAAADI. The V and J ends lost 4 bases and 7 bases respectively, with 11 bases between them.

The sample holds many counts of this clonotype. V and J are TRBV15 and TRBJ2-1; D uncertain. Germline-derived CDR1 and CDR2 are LNHNV and YYDKDF (reference sequence). V was trimmed by 2 bases and J by 8 bases, leaving 13 bases between them. The CDR3 runs 14 residues. DNA of the CDR3: TGTGCCACCAGCAGAAGGACGTCCGTAGATGAGCAGTTCTTC. This encodes CATSRRTSVDEQFF.

This clonotype was counted many times. The V call is TRBV27, the J call TRBJ2-1, with a tentative D call TRBD1 (5 bases). V lost 5 bases and J 8 bases, leaving 13 bases between the germline ends. The CDR3 consists of 13 residues. Germline values: CDR1 MNHEY, CDR2 SMNVEV (reference sequence). The CDR3 DNA follows: TGTGCCAGCAGTCCCTTTGGGGCCCATGAGCAGTTCTTC. Amino acids: CASSPFGAHEQFF.

This clonotype was seen only a few times. One end of the junction varies from germline; a read error may be responsible. V and J are TRBV12-3 or TRBV12-4 and TRBJ2-2; TRBD2 matches 13 bases. This CDR3 comprises 13 residues. CDR3 DNA sequence: TGTGCCAGCAGTTCCCGGACTAGCGGGGGGCTGTTTTTT. Amino acid sequence: CASSSRTSGGLFF.

In the case of this clonotype: A much more abundant neighbour one base away suggests this may be a read error. V is TRBV28 and J is TRBJ2-2, with unresolved D. This CDR3 is built from 11 residues. Trimming shortened V by 2 bases and J by 7 bases, and 2 bases separated the two germline ends. The V gene's germline CDR1 is MDHEN and CDR2 SYDVKM. CDR3: CASSLLGELFF. The CDR3 nucleotides are TGTGCCAGCAGTTTACTCGGGGAGCTGTTTTTT.

At least ten counts were recorded for this clonotype. The chain recombines TRBV20-1 with TRBJ2-7, with D possibly matching TRBD1 (6 bases). The V end lost 5 bases, the J end lost 5 bases, and 19 bases lay between the germline ends. CDR1 is DFQATT, CDR2 SNEGSKA, per germline (reference sequence). The CDR3 consists of 14 residues. The CDR3 is CSAQGQGSTDEQYF. The CDR3, as DNA: TGCAGTGCTCAAGGCCAGGGGAGCACCGACGAGCAGTACTTC.

Many counts were recorded for this clonotype. The V gene is TRBV20-1, the J gene TRBJ1-2, with unresolved D. This CDR3 comprises 13 residues. V lost 0 bases, J lost 4 bases, and 9 bases lay in between. In germline, CDR1 is DFQATT, CDR2 SNEGSKA (reference sequence). CDR3 sequence (DNA): TGCAGTGCTAGAGATGTAGTCGGCTATGGCTACACCTTC. Protein sequence: CSARDVVGYGYTF.

V usage is TRBV27 and J usage is TRBJ2-1; maybe TRBD1 (6 bases). The CDR3 covers 14 residues. Trimming removed 2 bases at V and 10 bases at J, with 15 bases between. CDR1 and CDR2 (germline): MNHEY, SMNVEV (reference sequence). CDR3 DNA: TGTGCCAGCAGTTTAGGGACACTAGTCAGGGAGCAGTTCTTC. It encodes CASSLGTLVREQFF.